The T cell receptor beta chain under discussion was sequenced for a study of shared clonotypes between healthy human individuals (dated by TCRdb to 2019 to 2021). Describing the broader study: A couple of women and a few men aged 18 to 49 years were included in the cohort. Per donor, three plates each were used for CD4 naive and CD4 memory, two for CD8 naive, and one for CD8 memory. Blood TCR repertoires of about 5 healthy adults were deeply sequenced to estimate repertoire size and the extent of clonotype sharing between individuals. To increase sequencing depth and limit assay-specific biases, TCR repertoire library preparation and sequencing were carried out by different laboratories using diverse techniques. Between about 0.85 and 9.5 billion PBMCs per donor were obtained by leukapheresis.

The donors were healthy, HIV-negative adults who had no recently reported acute infections or vaccinations. Only Caucasian adults living in Nashville, Tennessee, USA were represented among the donors. CD4+ T cells were enriched through magnetic negative selection, after which naive cells were positively selected on CD45RA and the remaining negative fraction served as the memory subset. After blood collection by leukapheresis, PBMCs were isolated using Ficoll-Histopaque density gradient centrifugation and then cryopreserved in the vapor phase of liquid nitrogen. Analytical flow cytometry was used to check the purity and quantity of each magnetically sorted T cell population. From each sorted fraction, genomic DNA was isolated and quantified by UV absorbance on a Nanodrop 2000c. The junction shows trimming of 4 bases on V and 11 bases on J, plus 16 bases between the germline ends. The CDR3 contains 14 residues, cysteine and phenylalanine counted. Only CDR3 DNA remains: 42 bases, in frame from the first base. The germline V gene provides CDR1 SGHRS and CDR2 YFSETQ.

Using the deep immunoSEQ assay, multiplex PCR amplified TCR CDR3 regions from genomic DNA. Extracted genomic DNA from each cell subset was distributed evenly across all wells of several immunoSEQ 96-well plates, and each plate was treated as a replicate. For sorted subsets, each replicate PCR was loaded with approximately 190 ng genomic DNA, equivalent to 25,000 to 35,000 T cell genomes. Purified libraries were quantified with a Qubit 3.0 fluorometer, sized on a Bioanalyzer 2100, and re-quantified with the KAPA Library Quantification kit. Each immunoSEQ 96-well plate was sequenced on its own single-read 150-cycle Illumina NextSeq 550 flow cell. From the authors' description of their analysis: Because only junctional sequences without quality scores were contained in the immunoSEQ output, filtering matching that applied to full-length reads could not be performed. To assign V/J genes and CDR3, sequences were annotated using PyIR, a Python wrapper for IgBLAST v1.9, with IMGT germline references. Reads were removed for weak V/J assignments (E-value above 1e-6), missing CDR3, stop codons, out-of-frame junctions, or ambiguous translated residues. V3J clonotypes were defined as sequences sharing the same inferred V gene, J gene, and CDR3 amino acid sequence. To compute the percentage overlap between repertoires, the number of shared unique clonotypes was divided by the size of the smaller repertoire. Repertoire richness was assessed with RTK rarefaction, the Chao1 estimator, and Recon v2.1 estimates of unobserved clonotypes. For all TCRbeta clonotypes obtained by the gDNA method from a few donors, generation probabilities were computed with OLGA. The table was pulled from immuneACCESS by TCRdb, which kept in-frame rearrangements only. Such tables lose some clones; where checked, under half of the loss comes from unresolved V genes, and the rest has no known cause. That table furnishes V, J and clone size, whereas the DNA furnished D and trimming. Here the sample has a few million clones; approximately 95% occur a single time. Jointly, the top ten make up approximately 0.13% of the sample.

The full study reports these points: Larger estimated clonotype richness was generally found for naive subsets than for memory subsets. Pairwise subsampling indicated that sequencing depth was expected to affect the degree of clonotype sharing among donors. Clonotypes shared by all four sorted-subset donors showed higher generation probabilities than non-shared clonotypes. Incomplete sequencing was indicated by rarefaction of sorted-subset datasets, despite the large sequencing depth. Sampling was restricted to blood, and TCR repertoires in tissue are likely to differ from TCR repertoires in blood. The genetic and exposure-history diversity represented was limited by the small number of donors. Sharing across four donors was observed for around 5% of naive CD4, over 3% of naive CD8, roughly 2.4% of memory CD4, and about 0.39% of memory CD8 clonotypes.

Remarks on this clone: Which antigen it targets is not known. No qualities accompany the bases; no much larger clone lies one base away.

The source is a man aged 18 to 35 in good health. The V gene is TRBV5-1 and the J gene is TRBJ1-6; TRBD1 is perhaps the D gene, given 5 matching bases. The sequenced material came from naive CD4+ T cells sorted from blood. In light of the paper, this sample's cell subset or site label describes: CD45RA+ positively selected. The CDR3 reads CASSLDGMGPPLHF. The DNA sequence is as follows: TGCGCCAGCAGCCTTGACGGGATGGGGCCACCCCTCCACTTT.